The 24 T cell receptor beta chains below were found in one sample sequenced in a study of T-cell reconstitution after alpha-beta-depleted transplantation in children. This sample's TCRbeta library carried unique molecular identifier barcodes. In TCRdb, the PCR reads were re-called with MiXCR into one record per CDR3 protein. The table shows approximately 430,000 distinct CDR3 sequences, with 15% to 20% occurring only once. The material sequenced was PBMCs, mostly from graft donor cells, taken 360 days after TCRalphabeta/CD19-depleted stem cell transplant. All receptors come from a boy younger than two who had a stem cell transplant for Wiskott-Aldrich syndrome, so the T cells may come from the graft donor.

At least ten counts were recorded for this clonotype. The chain uses TRBV29-1 and TRBJ2-3; D may be TRBD2 (5 bases). The CDR3 contains 15 residues. Germline V gene lookup returns CDR1 SQVTM and CDR2 ANQGSEA. Between the trimmed V and J ends, which lost 6 bases and 3 bases, there was a span of 19 bases. The CDR3 DNA reads as TGCAGCGTCAAATGGAGGCGTTGGGCGACAGATACGCAGTATTTT. Its translation: CSVKWRRWATDTQYF.

This clonotype has more than one count but fewer than ten. The CDR3 reads CASSPRTGSREGTQYF. CDR3 nucleotides: TGCGCCAGCAGCCCCCGGACAGGAAGCCGGGAAGGGACCCAGTACTTC. The rearrangement joins TRBV5-1 to TRBJ2-5; the match to TRBD1 covers 7 bases. Trimming took 4 bases from V and 7 from J; bases not matched to a gene: 16. The CDR3 has 16 amino acids. The germline gives CDR1 SGHRS, CDR2 YFSETQ.

This clonotype turned up a few times. The J gene is TRBJ2-3, the V gene TRBV25-1; tentatively, D is TRBD2 (6 bases). CDR1 and CDR2 (germline): MGHDK, SYGVNS. Trimming removed 4 bases from V and 2 bases from J, with 16 bases in between. This CDR3 spans 16 amino acids. The CDR3 sequence is CASSALGSYYTDTQYF. The DNA for the CDR3 is TGTGCCAGCAGTGCCCTCGGGAGCTACTACACAGATACGCAGTATTTT. The complete variable domain, with remaining parts taken from reference TRBV25-1 and TRBJ2-3, reads EADIYQTPRYLVIGTGKKITLECSQTMGHDKMYWYQQDPGMELHLIHYSYGVNSTEKGDLSSESTVSRIRTEHFPLTLESARPSHTSQYLCASSALGSYYTDTQYFGPGTRLTVL.

This clonotype was counted a few times. The chain has TRBV3-1 and TRBJ1-2; D possibly corresponds to TRBD1 (6 bases). In germline, CDR1 is LGHDT, CDR2 YNNKEL (reference sequence). The CDR3 is 18 residues long. Trimming took 0 bases from V and 5 from J, leaving 22 bases between them. The CDR3 reads CASSQDLRRGAQVYGYTF. CDR3 coding DNA: TGTGCCAGCAGCCAAGACTTACGTCGGGGGGCGCAGGTGTATGGCTACACCTTC.

This chain connects TRBV4-1 to TRBJ2-3; possibly TRBD2 for D (7 bases). With 7 bases removed from V and 5 bases from J, the gap between germline ends came to 19 bases. This CDR3 has 15 amino acids. Per germline, CDR1 MGHRA and CDR2 YSYEKL. CDR3 DNA sequence: TGCGCCAGCACCCAGGCCGGGGGGCCAGGAGATACGCAGTATTTT. It specifies CASTQAGGPGDTQYF.

The chain uses TRBV24-1 and TRBJ2-1, with D hard to call. This CDR3 region has 16 residues. Germline values: CDR1 KGHDR, CDR2 SFDVKD. Deletions cut 4 bases from V and 0 bases from J, with 12 bases between. The CDR3 region is CATSDSYSSSYNEQFF. Here the CDR3 DNA reads TGTGCCACCAGTGACTCCTATTCTAGCTCCTACAATGAGCAGTTCTTC.

This rearrangement joins TRBV27 to TRBJ2-7, with 7 bases identical to TRBD1. Trimming at V came to 5 bases and at J to 2 bases, leaving 6 bases not matched to a gene. CDR1 and CDR2 from the germline V gene are MNHEY and SMNVEV (reference sequence). This CDR3 has 14 residues. The CDR3 here is CASSLATGTYEQYF. CDR3 bases: TGTGCCAGCAGTCTCGCGACAGGGACCTACGAGCAGTACTTC.

The V call is TRBV7-9, the J call TRBJ2-4; no definite D call. Trimming left V 3 bases short and J 5 bases short, with 8 bases between. This CDR3 spans 13 amino acids. Germline V lookup: CDR1 SEHNR, CDR2 FQNEAQ (reference sequence). The CDR3 is CASSFLVENIQYF. The CDR3 DNA reads as TGTGCCAGCAGCTTTTTGGTTGAAAACATTCAGTACTTC.

This clonotype showed up just once. CDR3 protein: CASSPLGQGNSGANVLTF. Written as DNA, the CDR3 is TGTGCCAGCTCACCTTTGGGACAGGGGAACTCTGGGGCCAACGTCCTGACTTTC. The chain combines TRBV18 with TRBJ2-6; 10 nucleotides align to TRBD1. CDR1 KGHSH and CDR2 LQKENI come from the germline V gene. The CDR3 is 18 amino acids. V dropped 3 bases and J dropped 0; count of bases not matched to a gene: 5.

This clonotype was picked up a small number of times. The chain carries TRBV4-1 and TRBJ2-2; 9 bases map to TRBD1. The CDR3 totals 16 residues. Germline V lookup: CDR1 MGHRA, CDR2 YSYEKL. V dropped 4 bases and J dropped 6; count of bases not matched to a gene: 9. This CDR3 reads CASSRPGQGVSGELFF. Here the CDR3 DNA reads TGCGCCAGCAGCCGGCCGGGACAGGGTGTCTCCGGGGAGCTGTTTTTT.

The CDR3 DNA is TGTGCCAGCAGTGTTCGGAACACCGGGGAGCTGTTTTTT. Protein sequence: CASSVRNTGELFF. This chain connects TRBV2 to TRBJ2-2; D gene uncertain. V was shortened by 4 bases and J by 1 base, with 4 bases between the two germline ends. CDR3 size: 13 residues. Germline V gives CDR1 SNHLY, CDR2 FYNNEI.

The CDR3 nucleotides read TGCAGCGTCCCAAGGGGTGCCAGCATGGGTGAGCAGTTCTTC. Translation gives CSVPRGASMGEQFF. This chain uses TRBV29-1 with TRBJ2-1; possible D gene TRBD1, 5 bases. CDR3 length equals 14 residues. Per the germline V gene, CDR1 is SQVTM and CDR2 is ANQGSEA. V was shortened by 6 bases and J by 9 bases, with 21 bases between the two germline ends.

This clonotype turned up a few times. J is TRBJ2-5 and V is TRBV10-3, with 8 positions matching TRBD1. The CDR3 sequence is 14 residues long. The junction had 1 base not matched to a gene; V was cut back by 0 bases and J by 4 bases. Germline V lookup: CDR1 ENHRY, CDR2 SYGVKD. CDR3 sequence (DNA): TGTGCCATCAGTGAGTCTGACAGGGGAGAGACCCAGTACTTC. The encoded protein is CAISESDRGETQYF.

The V call is TRBV12-3 or TRBV12-4, the J call TRBJ2-7; 8 positions agree with TRBD2. The CDR3 is 16 residues long. The J segment lost 3 bases and the V segment lost 4 bases, leaving 11 bases of the junction unmatched. In nucleotides, the CDR3 is TGTGCCAGCAGTTCCCACCGGGGCGGGGGGAACTACGAGCAGTACTTC. It specifies CASSSHRGGGNYEQYF.

This chain uses TRBV12-3 or TRBV12-4 with TRBJ1-5; D uncertain. Trimming took off 3 bases at V and 9 bases at J, with 12 bases between the two ends. This CDR3 contains 13 residues. CDR3 in amino acids: CASSFVGPGPQHF. Written as DNA, the CDR3 is TGTGCCAGCAGTTTTGTCGGTCCAGGGCCCCAGCATTTT.

V gene TRBV5-4 combines with J gene TRBJ2-2; D unclear. The CDR3 has 13 amino acids. Looked up from germline, CDR1 is SGHNT and CDR2 is YYREEE (reference sequence). Trimming shortened V by 4 bases and J by 6 bases, and 10 bases separated the two germline ends. As DNA, the CDR3 is TGTGCCAGCAGCCCAACAGCCGCCGGGGAGCTGTTTTTT. Its protein product is CASSPTAAGELFF.

There are a few counts of this clonotype. The chain couples TRBV5-1 to TRBJ1-4, with TRBD1 matching 7 bases. The CDR3 is 17 residues long. Germline CDR1 is SGHRS and CDR2 is YFSETQ. J gave up 0 bases and V 1 base, and 6 bases lay outside the gene matches. In DNA form, the CDR3 reads TGCGCCAGCAGCTTGAGACAGGGTTATGCAACTAATGAAAAACTGTTTTTT. Encoded protein: CASSLRQGYATNEKLFF.

This clonotype came up a few times. This rearrangement joins TRBV5-1 to TRBJ2-1; 13 bases map to TRBD2. There are 20 residues in the CDR3. Trimming removed 3 bases from V and 4 bases from J; junction bases left unmatched: 16. From germline, CDR1 is SGHRS and CDR2 YFSETQ. CDR3: CASSSPVLTSGRAVYNEQFF. CDR3 DNA: TGCGCCAGCAGCTCCCCCGTGCTAACTAGCGGGAGGGCCGTGTACAATGAGCAGTTCTTC.

The chain is built from TRBV12-3 or TRBV12-4 and TRBJ2-3; D unclear. The CDR3 has 17 amino acids. The V and J ends lost 3 bases and 7 bases respectively, with 23 bases between them. CDR3 region: CASSLNNVPFPVYTQYF. CDR3 in DNA: TGTGCCAGCAGTTTGAACAACGTTCCCTTCCCGGTTTATACGCAGTATTTT.

In its sample, this clonotype was seen a few times. The chain carries TRBV10-3 and TRBJ2-1; 11 nucleotides agree with TRBD2. Germline-derived CDR1 and CDR2 are ENHRY and SYGVKD. V dropped 6 bases and J dropped 8; count of bases not matched to a gene: 6. The CDR3 contains 14 residues. DNA of the CDR3: TGTGCCATCAGCAGACTAGCGGGGAAAGATGAGCAGTTCTTC. Its protein product is CAISRLAGKDEQFF.

This clonotype was counted between two and nine times. This sequence joins TRBV12-3 or TRBV12-4 and TRBJ2-1, with D possibly being TRBD2 (6 bases). Trimming took off 8 bases at V and 4 bases at J, with 12 bases between the two ends. The CDR3 length is 13 residues. The CDR3 loop reads CASGEVPYNEQFF. The CDR3 nucleotides are TGTGCCAGCGGGGAGGTCCCTTACAATGAGCAGTTCTTC.

CDR3 amino acids: CASSRPREGDTQYF. The DNA for the CDR3 is TGTGCCAGCAGCCGCCCGCGGGAGGGGGATACGCAGTATTTT. The chain employs TRBV27 and TRBJ2-3, with 9 bases identical to TRBD2. This CDR3 has 14 residues. V was pared by 6 bases and J by 6 bases, with 7 bases of the junction left unmatched. Germline V gives CDR1 MNHEY, CDR2 SMNVEV (reference sequence).

This clonotype was seen a few times. This rearrangement joins TRBV11-1 to TRBJ2-7; 7 bases match TRBD1. Trimming cost V 1 base and J 0 bases; bases outside gene matches: 15. Germline loops: CDR1 SGHAT, CDR2 FQDESV (reference sequence). The CDR3 runs 19 residues. CDR3 nucleotide sequence: TGTGCCAGCAGCTTAGTAGGGACAGTTTTCGACACAAGCTCCTACGAGCAGTACTTC. Encoded protein: CASSLVGTVFDTSSYEQYF.

The J gene is TRBJ1-2, the V gene TRBV5-1; 7 bases agree with TRBD1. CDR3 length: 15 residues. Losses at the gene ends were 1 base for V and 0 bases for J; bases not matched to a gene: 3. The germline V gene has CDR1 SGHRS and CDR2 YFSETQ. CDR3 region: CASSLTGAANYGYTF. The CDR3 DNA follows: TGCGCCAGCAGCTTGACAGGGGCCGCTAACTATGGCTACACCTTC.